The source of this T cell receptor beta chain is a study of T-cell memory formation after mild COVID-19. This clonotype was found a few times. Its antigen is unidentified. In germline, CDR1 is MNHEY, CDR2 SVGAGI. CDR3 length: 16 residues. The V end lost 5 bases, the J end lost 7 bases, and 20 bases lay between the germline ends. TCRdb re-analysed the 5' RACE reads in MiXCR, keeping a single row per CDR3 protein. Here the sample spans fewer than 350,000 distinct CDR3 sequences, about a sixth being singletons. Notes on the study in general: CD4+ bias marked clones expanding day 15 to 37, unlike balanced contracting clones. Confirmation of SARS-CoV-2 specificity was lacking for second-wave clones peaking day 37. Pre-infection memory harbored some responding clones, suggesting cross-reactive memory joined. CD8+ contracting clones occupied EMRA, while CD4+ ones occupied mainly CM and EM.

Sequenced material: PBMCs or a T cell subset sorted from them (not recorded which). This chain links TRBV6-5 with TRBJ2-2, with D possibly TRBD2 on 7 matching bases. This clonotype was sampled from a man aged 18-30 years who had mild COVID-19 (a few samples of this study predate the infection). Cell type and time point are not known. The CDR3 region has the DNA TGTGCCAGCAGTCAATCTCGCGGGGGCGTTCACGGGGAGCTGTTTTTT. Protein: CASSQSRGGVHGELFF.